Each of the 22 T cell receptor beta chains below was sequenced from the same sample in a study of PD-1 blockade in classical Hodgkin lymphoma. Exposure to brentuximab vedotin varied, and each patient had relapsed following autologous stem cell transplantation. Sequencing was performed with immunoSEQ multiplex PCR; in TCRdb, only in-frame clones are kept and a portion is missing. The sample has 95,000 or so clones; 75% to 90% are singletons. Sequences were derived from peripheral blood mononuclear cells (PBMCs), sampled at baseline. The receptors shown here come from a human donor with classical Hodgkin lymphoma.

The CDR3 DNA reads as TGCGCCAGCAGCTTTGGGCCTAGCGACTCCTACGAGCAGTACTTC. As protein: CASSFGPSDSYEQYF. V and J are TRBV5-1 and TRBJ2-7; a weak D match, TRBD2 (6 bases). This CDR3 is 15 amino acids long. Germline V gives CDR1 SGHRS, CDR2 YFSETQ. Trimming removed 2 bases from V and 0 bases from J, with 12 bases in between.

This clone was detected ten times or more. The chain is built from TRBV27 and TRBJ2-1; D gene ambiguous. Germline V gene sequence: CDR1 MNHEY, CDR2 SMNVEV (reference sequence). The V end lost 3 bases, the J end lost 6 bases, and 6 bases lay between the germline ends. There are 12 residues in the CDR3. The DNA for the CDR3 is TGTGCCAGCAGTTTGTCGTCCAATGAGCAGTTCTTC. This sequence encodes CASSLSSNEQFF.

This clone was counted a single time. V is TRBV5-1 and J is TRBJ2-1; perhaps TRBD2 as D (6 bases). Deletions cut 4 bases from V and 2 bases from J, with 16 bases between. CDR3 size: 16 residues. CDR1 and CDR2 (germline): SGHRS, YFSETQ. Here the CDR3 reads CASSTGAVAAYNEQFF. The DNA for the CDR3 is TGCGCCAGCAGCACCGGCGCGGTAGCGGCCTACAATGAGCAGTTCTTC.

The chain links TRBV5-1 to TRBJ1-2, with 10 nucleotides matching TRBD1. The CDR3 contains 15 residues. Germline V gene sequence: CDR1 SGHRS, CDR2 YFSETQ. V trimming: 4 bases; J trimming: 5 bases; junction bases outside the gene matches: 8. As DNA, the CDR3 is TGCGCCAGCAGCCATGGGGACAGGGGAAATTATGGCTACACCTTC. As protein: CASSHGDRGNYGYTF.

The chain joins TRBV27 to TRBJ2-2, with D tentatively TRBD2 (6 bases). This CDR3 has 15 amino acids. V gave up 4 bases and J gave up 4 bases, with 13 bases separating them. Germline CDR1 MNHEY, CDR2 SMNVEV (reference sequence). This chain's CDR3 is CASSSGSIGTGELFF. In DNA form, the CDR3 reads TGTGCCAGCAGTTCCGGGAGTATTGGCACCGGGGAGCTGTTTTTT.

The rearrangement uses TRBV9 and TRBJ2-7; tentative D call: TRBD1 (6 bases). Germline CDR1 is SGDLS and CDR2 is YYNGEE. V lost 0 bases and J 11 bases, leaving 12 bases between the germline ends. This CDR3 comprises 12 residues. The CDR3: CASSVVVPGEYF. CDR3 DNA: TGTGCCAGCAGCGTAGTGGTCCCAGGGGAGTACTTC. Using reference TRBV9 and TRBJ2-7 for the parts outside the CDR3, the full variable domain is DSGVTQTPKHLITATGQRVTLRCSPRSGDLSVYWYQQSLDQGLQFLIQYYNGEERAKGNILERFSAQQFPDLHSELNLSSLELGDSALYFCASSVVVPGEYFGPGTRLTVT.

V and J are TRBV27 and TRBJ1-6; weak D call: TRBD1 (6 bases). This CDR3 is built from 17 residues. Germline values: CDR1 MNHEY, CDR2 SMNVEV (reference sequence). With 7 bases removed from V and 5 bases from J, the gap between germline ends came to 21 bases. This CDR3 reads CASKSPSGRGNNSPLHF. In DNA, the CDR3 is TGTGCCAGCAAGTCACCGTCAGGGAGGGGGAATAATTCACCCCTCCACTTT.

The chain employs TRBV25-1 and TRBJ1-5; D remains ambiguous. CDR1 and CDR2 from the germline V gene are MGHDK and SYGVNS. Trimming took off 1 base at V and 2 bases at J, with 9 bases between the two ends. The CDR3 extends over 15 amino acids. The CDR3 sequence is CASSESGSRNQPQHF. The DNA for the CDR3 is TGTGCCAGCAGTGAATCGGGCAGCCGCAATCAGCCCCAGCATTTT.

The table lists this clone with a count of one. A much larger clone lies a single base off, so this may be a read error. The chain links TRBV28 to TRBJ1-1, with 9 bases lining up with TRBD1. This CDR3 has 14 residues. The germline V gene encodes CDR1 MDHEN and CDR2 SYDVKM. The V segment lost 10 bases and the J segment 4 bases; nucleotides outside the gene matches: 10. This CDR3 is CANSLTGGGTEAFF. The CDR3 coding sequence is TGTGCCAACAGCCTCACAGGGGGCGGCACTGAAGCTTTCTTT.

This clone came up a few times. The chain links TRBV30 to TRBJ1-3; D is unresolved. Germline V lookup: CDR1 GTSNPN, CDR2 SVGIG (reference sequence). V lost 3 bases and J 0 bases, leaving 15 bases between the germline ends. This CDR3 spans 16 amino acids. The CDR3: CAWRALRTPSGNTIYF. CDR3 in DNA: TGTGCCTGGAGAGCTCTCCGGACTCCCTCTGGAAACACCATATATTTT.

The V gene is TRBV30, the J gene TRBJ2-7, with TRBD2 identical over 7 bases. V lost 2 bases, J lost 2 bases, and 12 bases stayed unmatched. The CDR3 consists of 16 residues. CDR1 is GTSNPN and CDR2 is SVGIG in the germline V gene (reference sequence). CDR3 sequence: CAWSRTGTGGTYEQYF. Here the CDR3 DNA reads TGTGCCTGGAGTCGAACCGGGACCGGGGGGACCTACGAGCAGTACTTC. The full variable domain, its missing parts supplied by reference TRBV30 and TRBJ2-7, is SQTIHQWPATLVQPVGSPLSLECTVEGTSNPNLYWYRQAAGRGLQLLFYSVGIGQISSEVPQNLSASRPQDRQFILSSKKLLLSDSGFYLCAWSRTGTGGTYEQYFGPGTRLTVT.

The chain joins TRBV5-4 to TRBJ2-3, with 9 bases fitting TRBD2. V shed 4 bases, J shed 2 bases, and the junction held 11 bases outside the gene matches. CDR3 length equals 17 residues. The V gene's germline CDR1 is SGHNT and CDR2 YYREEE (reference sequence). The CDR3 reads CASSNGGASGTTDTQYF. CDR3 bases: TGTGCCAGCAGCAACGGGGGGGCTAGCGGGACCACAGATACGCAGTATTTT.

V gene TRBV19 combines with J gene TRBJ1-5; D is undetermined. V was shortened by 5 bases and J by 3 bases, with 20 bases between the two germline ends. The germline V gene has CDR1 LNHDA and CDR2 SQIVND (reference sequence). The CDR3 has 17 residues. CDR3 nucleotides: TGTGCCAGTAGTCCCCGGCGGCGGGGAAGGGACAATCAGCCCCAGCATTTT. Encoded protein: CASSPRRRGRDNQPQHF. The variable domain in full, completed from reference TRBV19 and TRBJ1-5, reads DGGITQSPKYLFRKEGQNVTLSCEQNLNHDAMYWYRQDPGQGLRLIYYSQIVNDFQKGDIAEGYSVSREKKESFPLTVTSAQKNPTAFYLCASSPRRRGRDNQPQHFGDGTRLSIL.

This rearrangement joins TRBV29-1 to TRBJ2-5, with D perhaps being TRBD1 or TRBD2 (5 bases each). This CDR3 has 12 residues. V lost 4 bases to trimming and J lost 5 bases, with 11 bases between them. The V gene's germline CDR1 is SQVTM and CDR2 ANQGSEA. CDR3 protein: CSVGGRGETQYF. DNA of the CDR3: TGCAGCGTTGGAGGACGGGGCGAGACCCAGTACTTC.

DNA for the CDR3: TGTGCCAGTAGTATGATACAGGGTGGTTATGGCTACACCTTC. The encoded protein is CASSMIQGGYGYTF. The rearrangement uses TRBV19 and TRBJ1-2, with D perhaps matching TRBD1 (6 bases). Between the trimmed V and J ends, which lost 3 bases and 5 bases, there was a span of 13 bases. The CDR3 is 14 residues long. Germline V gene data show CDR1 as LNHDA and CDR2 as SQIVND (reference sequence).

V is TRBV9 and J is TRBJ2-5; D might be TRBD1 (6 bases). V was pared by 2 bases and J by 5 bases, with 13 bases between. Looked up from germline, CDR1 is SGDLS and CDR2 is YYNGEE. The CDR3 consists of 14 residues. The CDR3 reads CASSVSGAGETQYF. In DNA, the CDR3 is TGTGCCAGCAGCGTCTCAGGGGCTGGGGAGACCCAGTACTTC. The full variable domain, rest sourced from reference TRBV9 and TRBJ2-5, is DSGVTQTPKHLITATGQRVTLRCSPRSGDLSVYWYQQSLDQGLQFLIQYYNGEERAKGNILERFSAQQFPDLHSELNLSSLELGDSALYFCASSVSGAGETQYFGPGTRLLVL.

The rearrangement uses TRBV18 and TRBJ1-2, with TRBD1 as a possible D gene (5 bases). The germline CDR1 and CDR2 sequences are KGHSH and LQKENI. V dropped 3 bases and J dropped 3 bases, with 14 bases sitting between them. This CDR3 region has 15 residues. The CDR3 loop reads CASSPTQASDYGYTF. CDR3 in DNA: TGTGCCAGCTCACCCACACAGGCTTCGGACTATGGCTACACCTTC.

The chain combines TRBV19 with TRBJ2-7; a weak D match, TRBD2 (5 bases). The CDR3 loop spans 15 amino acids. Germline V gene sequence: CDR1 LNHDA, CDR2 SQIVND (reference sequence). V lost 3 bases and J 1 base, leaving 13 bases between the germline ends. The CDR3 nucleotides are TGTGCCAGTAGTATTCGTGGGAGTTCGTCCTACGAGCAGTACTTC. Residues: CASSIRGSSSYEQYF.

The chain carries TRBV6-6 and TRBJ2-2, with D perhaps TRBD1 or TRBD2 (5 bases each). CDR1 and CDR2 (germline): MNHNY, SVGAGI (reference sequence). The V and J ends lost 6 bases and 7 bases respectively, with 9 bases between them. This CDR3 has 12 residues. The CDR3, as DNA: TGTGCCAGCAGAGGGGACCGCGGGGAGCTGTTTTTT. Residues: CASRGDRGELFF.

The count of this clone is one. The chain is built from TRBV27 and TRBJ2-7, with a possible D match to TRBD1 (5 bases). The CDR3 contains 13 residues. The V end lost 6 bases, the J end lost 2 bases, and 11 bases lay between the germline ends. The germline V gene encodes CDR1 MNHEY and CDR2 SMNVEV (reference sequence). DNA for the CDR3: TGTGCCAGCAGGAGGTGGGGCCCCTACGAGCAGTACTTC. This encodes CASRRWGPYEQYF.

The chain combines TRBV28 with TRBJ2-4; D is possibly TRBD2 (6 bases). Deletions cut 3 bases from V and 15 bases from J, with 12 bases between. The length of the CDR3 is 11 residues. Germline V gene sequence: CDR1 MDHEN, CDR2 SYDVKM. DNA for the CDR3: TGTGCCAGCAGTTTTTCGACTAGGCTGTACTTC. Its translation: CASSFSTRLYF.

The rearrangement links TRBV19 to TRBJ2-1, with TRBD2 as a possible D gene (6 bases). Between the trimmed V and J ends, which lost 3 bases and 4 bases, there was a span of 22 bases. The length of the CDR3 is 18 residues. Looked up from germline, CDR1 is LNHDA and CDR2 is SQIVND (reference sequence). DNA for the CDR3: TGTGCCAGTAGTATGGTCGGGGGTCGGGAGAAATTATACAATGAGCAGTTCTTC. Residues: CASSMVGGREKLYNEQFF.